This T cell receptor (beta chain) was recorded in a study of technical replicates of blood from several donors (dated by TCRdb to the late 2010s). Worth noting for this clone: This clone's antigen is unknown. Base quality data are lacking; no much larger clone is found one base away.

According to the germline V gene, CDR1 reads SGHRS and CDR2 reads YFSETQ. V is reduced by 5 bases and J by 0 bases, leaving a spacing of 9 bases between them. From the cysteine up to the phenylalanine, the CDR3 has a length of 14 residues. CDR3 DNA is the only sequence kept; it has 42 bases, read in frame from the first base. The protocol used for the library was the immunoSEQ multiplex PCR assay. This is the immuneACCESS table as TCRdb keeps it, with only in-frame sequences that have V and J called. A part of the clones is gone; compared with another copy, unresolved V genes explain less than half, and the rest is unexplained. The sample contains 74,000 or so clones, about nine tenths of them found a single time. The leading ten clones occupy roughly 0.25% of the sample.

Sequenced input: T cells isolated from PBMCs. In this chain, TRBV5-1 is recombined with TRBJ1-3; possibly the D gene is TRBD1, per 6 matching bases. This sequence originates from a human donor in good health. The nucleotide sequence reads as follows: TGCGCCAGCAGAGGACAGAGCTCTGGAAACACCATATATTTT. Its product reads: CASRGQSSGNTIYF.